A selection of T cell receptor beta chains follows, all from one sample in a study of graft-versus-host responses after intestinal transplantation. Antigen specificity for these receptors is unknown. TCRdb keeps only in-frame clones here, not all; method: immunoSEQ multiplex PCR. Among more than 70,000 clones, roughly 85% were seen once, and the ten largest hold 0.83%. The material sequenced was unstimulated CD4+ T cells sorted from spleen or lymph node cells, taken before intestinal transplant. The receptor source for this set is a human donor who received an intestinal transplant. CDR3s include the opening cysteine and the closing phenylalanine or tryptophan. A D gene is named only where the DNA matches it firmly. Size values are once, few and many counts, or a class for expanded clones, and some rows have none.

cdr3_nt: TGTGCCAGCAGTTTTGGGGGCTGGGCTAGCTCCTACAATGAGCAGTTCTTC
cdr3_aa: CASSFGGWASSYNEQFF
j_call: TRBJ2-1
clone_size: few
d_call: .
v_call: TRBV28

cdr3_nt: TGTGCCAGCAGTGGGGACAGCTTTAGCAATCAGCCCCAGCATTTT
cdr3_aa: CASSGDSFSNQPQHF
j_call: TRBJ1-5
clone_size: .
d_call: TRBD1
v_call: TRBV2

cdr3_nt: TGTGCCAGCAGCGTAGAAGGGGGGGCTAGGACAGATACGCAGTATTTT
cdr3_aa: CASSVEGGARTDTQYF
j_call: TRBJ2-3
clone_size: .
d_call: .
v_call: TRBV9

cdr3_nt: TGTGCCAGCAGCCAAGAGTGGCAGACCTACGAGCAGTACTTC
cdr3_aa: CASSQEWQTYEQYF
j_call: TRBJ2-7
clone_size: few
d_call: .
v_call: TRBV4-2

cdr3_nt: TGTGCCAGTAGCTGGTTGGGGACAGTCGACTACACCTTC
cdr3_aa: CASSWLGTVDYTF
j_call: TRBJ1-2
clone_size: once
d_call: TRBD1
v_call: TRBV19

cdr3_nt: TGCGCCAGCAGCTTGAATCCAGGTAGCACAGATACGCAGTATTTT
cdr3_aa: CASSLNPGSTDTQYF
j_call: TRBJ2-3
clone_size: .
d_call: .
v_call: TRBV5-1

cdr3_nt: TGTGCCAGCAGTGCTGGCAGGGCGTTCTCCTACAATGAGCAGTTCTTC
cdr3_aa: CASSAGRAFSYNEQFF
j_call: TRBJ2-1
clone_size: .
d_call: .
v_call: TRBV6-1

cdr3_nt: TGTGCCAGCAGCCGTACAGGGGGCATCACTGAAGCTTTCTTT
cdr3_aa: CASSRTGGITEAFF
j_call: TRBJ1-1
clone_size: .
d_call: TRBD1
v_call: TRBV28

cdr3_nt: TGTGCCAGCAGTTTAAACAGACTAGTTGGGGGGGAGCAGTACTTC
cdr3_aa: CASSLNRLVGGEQYF
j_call: TRBJ2-7
clone_size: few
d_call: .
v_call: TRBV28

cdr3_nt: TGTGCCAGCAGCGTCGGACAGGGGGCCCCCTACGAGCAGTACTTC
cdr3_aa: CASSVGQGAPYEQYF
j_call: TRBJ2-7
clone_size: once
d_call: TRBD1
v_call: TRBV7-8

cdr3_nt: TGTGCCAGCAGCGTAGCCTATTTTGGCGAGCAGTACTTC
cdr3_aa: CASSVAYFGEQYF
j_call: TRBJ2-7
clone_size: few
d_call: .
v_call: TRBV9

cdr3_nt: TGTGCCAGCAGCTTATTCGGGACAGTGACCACCGGGGAGCTGTTTTTT
cdr3_aa: CASSLFGTVTTGELFF
j_call: TRBJ2-2
clone_size: .
d_call: TRBD1
v_call: TRBV7-3

cdr3_nt: TGTGCCATCATCGAGAGCGGGAGCTCCTACAATGAGCAGTTCTTC
cdr3_aa: CAIIESGSSYNEQFF
j_call: TRBJ2-1
clone_size: .
d_call: TRBD2
v_call: TRBV10-3

cdr3_nt: TGTGCCAGCAGCCCAGGGACAGGGAGGGGCTACACCTTC
cdr3_aa: CASSPGTGRGYTF
j_call: TRBJ1-2
clone_size: .
d_call: TRBD1
v_call: TRBV7-2

cdr3_nt: TGTGCCAGCAGTTTTATGTCAGGGGGCAACAATGAGCAGTTCTTC
cdr3_aa: CASSFMSGGNNEQFF
j_call: TRBJ2-1
clone_size: .
d_call: TRBD1
v_call: TRBV28

cdr3_nt: TGTGCCAGCAGGGGACAGGTAGATTCACCCCTCCACTTT
cdr3_aa: CASRGQVDSPLHF
j_call: TRBJ1-6
clone_size: .
d_call: TRBD1
v_call: TRBV28

cdr3_nt: TGTGCCAGCAGCTGGACAGGGCCCGAGAAGGATGGCTACACCTTC
cdr3_aa: CASSWTGPEKDGYTF
j_call: TRBJ1-2
clone_size: .
d_call: TRBD1
v_call: TRBV5-4

cdr3_nt: TGTGCCAGCAGCCCGGGACTAGCCGGCGAGCAGTACTTC
cdr3_aa: CASSPGLAGEQYF
j_call: TRBJ2-7
clone_size: .
d_call: TRBD2
v_call: TRBV7-6

cdr3_nt: TGTGCCAGCACCCCAGGGGGGCTCAGGGAGACCCAGTACTTC
cdr3_aa: CASTPGGLRETQYF
j_call: TRBJ2-5
clone_size: once
d_call: .
v_call: TRBV25-1

cdr3_nt: TGTGCCAGCAGTTACGAGGGGGCAGGGGGGTATGGCTACACCTTC
cdr3_aa: CASSYEGAGGYGYTF
j_call: TRBJ1-2
clone_size: .
d_call: TRBD1
v_call: TRBV6-5

cdr3_nt: TGTGCCAGCTCACCGTTGGCCCCCCAGAACCAAGAGACCCAGTACTTC
cdr3_aa: CASSPLAPQNQETQYF
j_call: TRBJ2-5
clone_size: .
d_call: .
v_call: TRBV18

cdr3_nt: TGCAGCGTGCCGGGACAGAGCACAGATACGCAGTATTTT
cdr3_aa: CSVPGQSTDTQYF
j_call: TRBJ2-3
clone_size: .
d_call: TRBD1
v_call: TRBV29-1

cdr3_nt: TGTGCCAGCAGCGTAGCATCTGGGACTAGCATATACAATGAGCAGTTCTTC
cdr3_aa: CASSVASGTSIYNEQFF
j_call: TRBJ2-1
clone_size: .
d_call: TRBD2
v_call: TRBV9

cdr3_nt: TGCGCCAGCAGCGTAACCGGGACAGGGACCTACGAGCAGTACTTC
cdr3_aa: CASSVTGTGTYEQYF
j_call: TRBJ2-7
clone_size: .
d_call: TRBD1
v_call: TRBV5-1

cdr3_nt: TGCAGCGCTCGCCCGACTAGCGGGTGGGGGAATGAGCAGTTCTTC
cdr3_aa: CSARPTSGWGNEQFF
j_call: TRBJ2-1
clone_size: .
d_call: TRBD2
v_call: TRBV29-1

cdr3_nt: TGTGCCAGCAGCCTGGACAGGTACAATGAGCAGTTCTTC
cdr3_aa: CASSLDRYNEQFF
j_call: TRBJ2-1
clone_size: .
d_call: TRBD1
v_call: TRBV5-4

cdr3_nt: TGTGCCAGCAGCTCTTGGACAGGAGATAATTCACCCCTCCACTTT
cdr3_aa: CASSSWTGDNSPLHF
j_call: TRBJ1-6
clone_size: .
d_call: TRBD1
v_call: TRBV28

cdr3_nt: TGTGCCAGCTCGCTTGCCGGGAACCCAAATTCACCCCTCCACTTT
cdr3_aa: CASSLAGNPNSPLHF
j_call: TRBJ1-6
clone_size: .
d_call: .
v_call: TRBV18

cdr3_nt: TGTGCCAGCACAGTCGCCGGGAACATTCAGTACTTC
cdr3_aa: CASTVAGNIQYF
j_call: TRBJ2-4
clone_size: .
d_call: .
v_call: TRBV6-6

cdr3_nt: TGTGCCATCAGTGACGTCAACACCGGGGAGCTGTTTTTT
cdr3_aa: CAISDVNTGELFF
j_call: TRBJ2-2
clone_size: .
d_call: .
v_call: TRBV10-3

cdr3_nt: TGTGCCAGCAGTCCGATCCGACTAGCGGGCTACAATGAGCAGTTCTTC
cdr3_aa: CASSPIRLAGYNEQFF
j_call: TRBJ2-1
clone_size: .
d_call: TRBD2
v_call: TRBV27

cdr3_nt: TGCGCCAGCGGTCTTAATAGCGGTCCCAGCCCCTACGAGCAGTACTTC
cdr3_aa: CASGLNSGPSPYEQYF
j_call: TRBJ2-7
clone_size: .
d_call: .
v_call: TRBV10-2